The 14 T cell receptor beta chains below all came from one sample that was sequenced in a study of cytomegalovirus exposure and HLA in healthy donors. The PCR contained 60 Vbeta and 13 Jbeta primers. Produced via immunoSEQ multiplex PCR; TCRdb's table is partial and in-frame only. The sample shows around 98,000 clones, 81% of them seen only once. Sequences were obtained from PBMCs. The receptors were sampled from a man aged 40-49 years in good health and CMV-seronegative.

The chain is built from TRBV28 and TRBJ1-3; 7 positions agree with TRBD1. CDR3 size: 17 residues. Trimming removed 5 bases from V and 2 bases from J; junction bases left unmatched: 12. From germline, CDR1 is MDHEN and CDR2 SYDVKM. CDR3 residues: CASSTPTTGTTGNTIYF. As DNA, the CDR3 is TGTGCCAGCAGTACTCCCACGACAGGGACGACTGGAAACACCATATATTTT.

The genes are TRBV28 and TRBJ2-1, with D perhaps matching TRBD2 (7 bases). Germline lookup yields CDR1 MDHEN and CDR2 SYDVKM. CDR3 size: 18 residues. Trimming took off 6 bases at V and 2 bases at J, with 23 bases between the two ends. CDR3 in DNA: TGTGCCAGCAGCGTCAATAAAGCGCGGGGGCGGACCTACAATGAGCAGTTCTTC. Translation gives CASSVNKARGRTYNEQFF.

This clone was counted once. This chain links TRBV5-4 with TRBJ2-3, with 8 bases identical to TRBD2. Germline V gives CDR1 SGHNT, CDR2 YYREEE (reference sequence). The CDR3 is 15 residues long. J lost 4 bases, V lost 1 base, and 5 bases had no gene match. Here the CDR3 DNA reads TGTGCCAGCAGCTTGTTACGGGGGGGCCCAGATACGCAGTATTTT. Residues: CASSLLRGGPDTQYF.

The V call is TRBV7-9, the J call TRBJ2-7, with 10 positions matching TRBD1. CDR1 SEHNR and CDR2 FQNEAQ come from the germline V gene (reference sequence). With 5 bases clipped from V and 2 bases from J, the junction kept 6 bases outside the gene matches. This CDR3 region has 15 residues. The CDR3 nucleotides are TGTGCCAGCAGCGCACGACAGGGGGCTCCCTACGAGCAGTACTTC. Its protein is CASSARQGAPYEQYF.

This clone was counted a single time. The gene calls are TRBV6-1 and TRBJ1-5, with no clear D. This CDR3 contains 19 residues. Trimming cost V 1 base and J 0 bases, with 19 bases left between them. Germline CDR1 MNHNS, CDR2 SASEGT. CDR3 bases: TGTGCCAGCAGTGAAGGGGGAGGGTCACTCCGTTATAGCAATCAGCCCCAGCATTTT. Translating gives CASSEGGGSLRYSNQPQHF.

The rearrangement joins TRBV28 to TRBJ1-3; D gene ambiguous. Trimming removed 6 bases at V and 0 bases at J, with 12 bases between. This CDR3 is built from 15 residues. From germline, CDR1 is MDHEN and CDR2 SYDVKM. The CDR3 coding sequence is TGTGCCAGCAGATCCGACTCGAACTCTGGAAACACCATATATTTT. Translated: CASRSDSNSGNTIYF.

This clone has a handful of counts. J is TRBJ1-6 and V is TRBV4-3; D not certain. Trimming stripped 0 bases from V and 7 bases from J, with 10 bases between. The germline V gene encodes CDR1 LGHNA and CDR2 YSLEER. The length of the CDR3 is 15 residues. The CDR3 region has the DNA TGCGCCAGCAGCCAAGACAGGACTCTCAATTCACCCCTCCACTTT. Encoded protein: CASSQDRTLNSPLHF.

The rearrangement joins TRBV4-1 to TRBJ1-1, with 8 positions matching TRBD1. V dropped 1 base and J dropped 5; count of bases not matched to a gene: 6. This CDR3 spans 15 amino acids. The germline V gene has CDR1 MGHRA and CDR2 YSYEKL. CDR3 sequence: CASSQGTGMDTEAFF. CDR3 DNA sequence: TGCGCCAGCAGCCAAGGGACAGGGATGGATACTGAAGCTTTCTTT.

The chain combines TRBV30 with TRBJ2-5; 7 bases align to TRBD1. This CDR3 is 16 amino acids long. Germline CDR1 is GTSNPN and CDR2 is SVGIG (reference sequence). Germline trimming cut 3 bases from V and 5 bases from J; bases unmatched to any gene: 15. The CDR3 nucleotides read TGTGCCTGGAGGCCGCATGGGACAGTGAAAGGGGAGACCCAGTACTTC. Its protein is CAWRPHGTVKGETQYF.

This chain connects TRBV5-4 to TRBJ2-1; 7 nucleotides match TRBD1. The junction had 6 bases not matched to a gene; V was cut back by 4 bases and J by 5 bases. Germline-derived CDR1 and CDR2 are SGHNT and YYREEE (reference sequence). There are 14 residues in the CDR3. The chain's CDR3 is CASSGGQLNNEQFF. In nucleotides, the CDR3 is TGTGCCAGCAGCGGGGGACAGCTCAACAATGAGCAGTTCTTC. The variable domain in full, completed from reference TRBV5-4 and TRBJ2-1, reads ETGVTQSPTHLIKTRGQQVTLRCSSQSGHNTVSWYQQALGQGPQFIFQYYREEENGRGNFPPRFSGLQFPNYSSELNVNALELDDSALYLCASSGGQLNNEQFFGPGTRLTVL.

This sequence joins TRBV21-1 and TRBJ2-5; TRBD1 is the table's D call, not checked against the DNA. TRBV21-1 is shown as a pseudogene. This CDR3 is 16 amino acids long. The CDR3 sequence is CASSKEIGQGQETQYF. In DNA, the CDR3 is TGTGCCAGCAGCAAAGAGATCGGACAGGGTCAAGAGACCCAGTACTTC.

This clone was observed once. The rearrangement links TRBV14 to TRBJ1-2; no clear D. Germline assignment: CDR1 SGHDN and CDR2 FVKESK. This CDR3 contains 15 residues. Trimming removed 3 bases from V and 2 bases from J, with 13 bases in between. The CDR3 DNA reads TGTGCCAGCAGCCAGGTGACGGGGTGGAACTATGGCTACACCTTC. Its translation: CASSQVTGWNYGYTF.

The CDR3 DNA reads as TGTGCCAGCAGCTTAAACAGGGGGCGAGGAGATACGCAGTATTTT. Its translation is CASSLNRGRGDTQYF. The rearrangement joins TRBV11-2 to TRBJ2-3; TRBD1 aligns across 9 bases. Germline V CDR1 and CDR2: SGHAT, FQNNGV. V trimming: 2 bases; J trimming: 5 bases; junction bases outside the gene matches: 5. This CDR3 region has 15 residues.

The chain recombines TRBV28 with TRBJ1-5, with D perhaps matching TRBD1 (5 bases). V lost 10 bases, J lost 0 bases, and 13 bases lay in between. Germline V gene lookup returns CDR1 MDHEN and CDR2 SYDVKM. The length of the CDR3 is 14 residues. CDR3 sequence: CATRGAVSNQPQHF. The CDR3 DNA is TGTGCCACCCGTGGGGCGGTTAGCAATCAGCCCCAGCATTTT. The whole variable domain, remainder taken from reference TRBV28 and TRBJ1-5, is DVKVTQSSRYLVKRTGEKVFLECVQDMDHENMFWYRQDPGLGLRLIYFSYDVKMKEKGDIPEGYSVSREKKERFSLILESASTNQTSMYLCATRGAVSNQPQHFGDGTRLSIL.